This TCR beta chain is drawn from a study of shared clonotypes between healthy human individuals. Study-wide findings and caveats: The expectation was that sequencing depth would affect clonotype sharing among donors. The sharing of 4.5% to 6.5% of naive CD4 clonotypes was seen across a handful of donors.

V was clipped by 10 bases and J by 6 bases, with 16 bases between them. Germline-derived CDR1 and CDR2 are MNHNS and SASEGT. The CDR3 extends over 14 amino acids. Sequencing was performed with immunoSEQ multiplex PCR; in TCRdb, only in-frame clones are kept and a portion is missing. This sample has roughly 2.5 million clones, with around 94% found just once. For this clone: Its target is not known.

All the donors were Caucasian adults who lived in Nashville, Tennessee. The receptor comes from a man aged 18 to 30 in good health. The chain links TRBV6-1 to TRBJ1-6; D might be TRBD1 (5 bases). Material: naive CD4+ T cells sorted from blood. The subset here: CD45RA+ positively selected. CDR3 loop: CATTGAGPNSPLHF. As DNA, the CDR3 is TGTGCCACTACCGGGGCAGGACCTAATTCACCCCTCCACTTT.